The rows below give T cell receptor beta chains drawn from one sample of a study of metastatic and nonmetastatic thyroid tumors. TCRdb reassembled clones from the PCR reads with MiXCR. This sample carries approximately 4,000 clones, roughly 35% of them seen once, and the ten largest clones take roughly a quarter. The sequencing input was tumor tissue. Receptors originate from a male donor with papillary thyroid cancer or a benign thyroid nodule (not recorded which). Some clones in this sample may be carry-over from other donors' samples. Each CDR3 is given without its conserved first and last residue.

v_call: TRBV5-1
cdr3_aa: ASRSGQGSDGYT

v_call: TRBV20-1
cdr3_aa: SATGTGSNYGYT

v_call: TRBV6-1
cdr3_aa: ASRTGGADTGELF

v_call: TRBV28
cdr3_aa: ASYRHLYGYT

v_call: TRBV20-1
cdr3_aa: SATDVNQETQY

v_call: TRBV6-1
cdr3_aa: ASSPSSTGYYEQY

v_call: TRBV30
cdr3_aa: AWRWGVAGPGYYEQY

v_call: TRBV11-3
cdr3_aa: ASRQGLREQY

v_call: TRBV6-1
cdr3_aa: ASSTGTGEDNEQF

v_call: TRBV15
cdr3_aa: ATSRDRGIYEQY

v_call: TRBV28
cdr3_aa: ASRTGADSTDTQY

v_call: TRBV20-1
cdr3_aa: SARDSAHTNYGYT

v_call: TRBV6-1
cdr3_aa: ASTLGQGTYEQY

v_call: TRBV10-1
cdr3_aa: ASSEFLGQGRSEQY